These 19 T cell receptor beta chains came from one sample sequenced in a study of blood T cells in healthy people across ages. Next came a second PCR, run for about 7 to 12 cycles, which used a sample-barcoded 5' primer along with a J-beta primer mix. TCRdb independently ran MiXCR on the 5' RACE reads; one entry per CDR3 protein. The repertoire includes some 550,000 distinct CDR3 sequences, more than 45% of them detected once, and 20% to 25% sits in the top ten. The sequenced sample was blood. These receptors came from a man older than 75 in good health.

The CDR3 DNA follows: TGCAGTGCCCTAGAGCAGGGCACTGAAGCTTTCTTT. Translation gives CSALEQGTEAFF. The gene calls are TRBV20-1 and TRBJ1-1; possibly TRBD1 for D (5 bases). CDR1 is DFQATT and CDR2 is SNEGSKA in the germline V gene (reference sequence). Trimming left V 6 bases short and J 4 bases short, with 12 bases between. CDR3 length: 12 amino acids.

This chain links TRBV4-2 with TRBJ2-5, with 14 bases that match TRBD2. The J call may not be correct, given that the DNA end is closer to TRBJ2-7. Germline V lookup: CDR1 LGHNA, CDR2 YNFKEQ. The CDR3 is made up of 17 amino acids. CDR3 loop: CASSQDPGTSGRDEQYF. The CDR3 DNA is TGTGCCAGCAGCCAAGATCCTGGGACTAGCGGGAGAGACGAGCAGTACTTC.

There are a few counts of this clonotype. CDR3 amino acids: CASSLASGKETQYF. The CDR3 region has the DNA TGTGCCAGCAGTTTAGCTAGCGGAAAAGAGACCCAGTACTTC. This sequence joins TRBV12-3 or TRBV12-4 and TRBJ2-5; a possible D gene is TRBD2 (6 bases). Trimming stripped 0 bases from V and 3 bases from J, with 8 bases between. The CDR3 has 14 amino acids.

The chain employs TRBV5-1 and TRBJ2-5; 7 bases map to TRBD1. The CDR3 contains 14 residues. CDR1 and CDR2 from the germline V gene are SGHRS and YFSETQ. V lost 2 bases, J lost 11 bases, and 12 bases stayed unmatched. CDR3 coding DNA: TGCGCCAGCAGCTTCCGGGACAGACCAACGGAGCAGTACTTC. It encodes CASSFRDRPTEQYF.

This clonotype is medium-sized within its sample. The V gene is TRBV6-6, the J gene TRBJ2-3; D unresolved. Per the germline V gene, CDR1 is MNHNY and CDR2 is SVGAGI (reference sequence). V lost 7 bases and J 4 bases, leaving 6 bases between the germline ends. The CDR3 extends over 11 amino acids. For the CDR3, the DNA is TGTGCCAGCACCCATTCAGATACGCAGTATTTT. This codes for CASTHSDTQYF.

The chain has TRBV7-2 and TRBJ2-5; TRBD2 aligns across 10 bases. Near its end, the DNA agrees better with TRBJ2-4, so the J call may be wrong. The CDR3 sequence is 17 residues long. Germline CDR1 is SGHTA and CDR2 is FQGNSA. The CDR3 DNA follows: TGTGCCAGCAGCCCATTTAGGGGGGCTAGCGGGGGAATCATTCAGTACTTC. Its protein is CASSPFRGASGGIIQYF.

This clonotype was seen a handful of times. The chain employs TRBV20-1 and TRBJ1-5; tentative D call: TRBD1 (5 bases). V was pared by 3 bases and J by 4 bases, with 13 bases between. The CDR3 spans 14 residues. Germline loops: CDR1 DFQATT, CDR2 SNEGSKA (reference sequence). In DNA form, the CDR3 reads TGCAGTGCTAGTAGCGGGACCGGTAATCAGCCCCAGCATTTT. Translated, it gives CSASSGTGNQPQHF.

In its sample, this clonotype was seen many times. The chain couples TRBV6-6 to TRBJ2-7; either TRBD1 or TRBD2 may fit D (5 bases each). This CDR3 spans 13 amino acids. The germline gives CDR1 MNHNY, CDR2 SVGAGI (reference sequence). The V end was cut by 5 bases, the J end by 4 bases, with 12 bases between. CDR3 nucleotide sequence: TGTGCCAGCAGTAGGGACGGCACATACGAGCAGTACTTC. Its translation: CASSRDGTYEQYF.

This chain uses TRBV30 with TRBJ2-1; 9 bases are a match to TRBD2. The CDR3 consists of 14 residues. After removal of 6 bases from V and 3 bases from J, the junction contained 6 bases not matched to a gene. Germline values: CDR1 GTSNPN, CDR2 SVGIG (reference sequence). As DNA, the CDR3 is TGTGCCTGTGACCTAGCGGGGAGCTACAATGAGCAGTTCTTC. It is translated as CACDLAGSYNEQFF. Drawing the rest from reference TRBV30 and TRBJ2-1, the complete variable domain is SQTIHQWPATLVQPVGSPLSLECTVEGTSNPNLYWYRQAAGRGLQLLFYSVGIGQISSEVPQNLSASRPQDRQFILSSKKLLLSDSGFYLCACDLAGSYNEQFFGPGTRLTVL.

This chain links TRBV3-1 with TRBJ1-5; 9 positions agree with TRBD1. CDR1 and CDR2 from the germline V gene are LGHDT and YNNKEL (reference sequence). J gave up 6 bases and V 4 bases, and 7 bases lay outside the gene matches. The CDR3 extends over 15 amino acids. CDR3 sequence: CASSPGTGSSQPQHF. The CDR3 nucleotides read TGTGCCAGCAGCCCCGGGACAGGGTCAAGTCAGCCCCAGCATTTT.

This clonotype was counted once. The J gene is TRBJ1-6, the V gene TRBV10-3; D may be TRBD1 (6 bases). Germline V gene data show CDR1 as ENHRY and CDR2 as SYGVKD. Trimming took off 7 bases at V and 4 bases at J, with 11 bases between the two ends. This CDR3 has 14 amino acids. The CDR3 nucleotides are TGTGCCATCACTGCGGACAGATATAATTCACCCCTCCACTTT. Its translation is CAITADRYNSPLHF.

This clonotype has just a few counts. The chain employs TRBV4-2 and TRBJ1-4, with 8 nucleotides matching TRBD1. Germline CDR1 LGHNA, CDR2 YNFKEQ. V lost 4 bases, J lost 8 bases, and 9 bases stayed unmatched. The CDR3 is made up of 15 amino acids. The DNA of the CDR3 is TGTGCCAGCAGCCCCCGGACAGGGAGTCTCGAAAAACTGTTTTTT. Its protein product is CASSPRTGSLEKLFF.

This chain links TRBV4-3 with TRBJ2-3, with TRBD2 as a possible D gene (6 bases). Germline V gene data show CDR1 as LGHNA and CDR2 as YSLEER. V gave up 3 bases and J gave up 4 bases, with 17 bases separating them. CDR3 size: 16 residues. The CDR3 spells CASSQQDLASADTQYF. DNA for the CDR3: TGCGCCAGCAGCCAGCAAGACCTGGCTAGCGCAGATACGCAGTATTTT.

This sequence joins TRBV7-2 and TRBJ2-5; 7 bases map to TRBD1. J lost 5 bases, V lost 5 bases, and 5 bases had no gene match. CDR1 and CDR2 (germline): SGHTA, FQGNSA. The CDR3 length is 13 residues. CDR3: CASSDDRVETQYF. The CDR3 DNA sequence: TGTGCCAGCAGCGACGACAGGGTGGAGACCCAGTACTTC.

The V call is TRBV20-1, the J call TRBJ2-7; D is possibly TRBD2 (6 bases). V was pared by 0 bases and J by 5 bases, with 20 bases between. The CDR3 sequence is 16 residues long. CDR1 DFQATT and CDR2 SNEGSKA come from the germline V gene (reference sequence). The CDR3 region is CSARDQVGGRSHEQYF. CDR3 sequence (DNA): TGCAGTGCTAGAGATCAAGTTGGAGGGAGGTCCCACGAGCAGTACTTC.

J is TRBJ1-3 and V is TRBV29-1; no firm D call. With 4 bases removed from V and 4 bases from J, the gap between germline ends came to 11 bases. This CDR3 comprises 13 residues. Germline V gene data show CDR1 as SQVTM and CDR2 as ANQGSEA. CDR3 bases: TGCAGCGTTGGGGTCTCTAACGGAAACACCATATATTTT. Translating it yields CSVGVSNGNTIYF.

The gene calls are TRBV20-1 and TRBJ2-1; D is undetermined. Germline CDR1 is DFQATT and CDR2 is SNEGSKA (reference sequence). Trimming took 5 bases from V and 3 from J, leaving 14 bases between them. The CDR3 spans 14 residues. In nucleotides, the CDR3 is TGCAGTGCTGTCCTGCGCCTCATCTACAATGAGCAGTTCTTC. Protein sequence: CSAVLRLIYNEQFF.

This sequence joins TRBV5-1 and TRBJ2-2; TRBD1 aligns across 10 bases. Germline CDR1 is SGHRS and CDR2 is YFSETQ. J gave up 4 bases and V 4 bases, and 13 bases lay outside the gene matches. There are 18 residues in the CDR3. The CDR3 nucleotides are TGCGCCAGCAGCCAAACCCGACCGGGACAGGGGCCCACCGGGGAGCTGTTTTTT. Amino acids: CASSQTRPGQGPTGELFF. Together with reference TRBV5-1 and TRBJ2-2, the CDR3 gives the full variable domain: KAGVTQTPRYLIKTRGQQVTLSCSPISGHRSVSWYQQTPGQGLQFLFEYFSETQRNKGNFPGRFSGRQFSNSRSEMNVSTLELGDSALYLCASSQTRPGQGPTGELFFGEGSRLTVL.

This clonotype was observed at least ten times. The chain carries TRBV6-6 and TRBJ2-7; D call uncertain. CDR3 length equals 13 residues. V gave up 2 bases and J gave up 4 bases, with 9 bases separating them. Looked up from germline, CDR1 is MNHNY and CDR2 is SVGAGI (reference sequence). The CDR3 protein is CASSYGVGYEQYF. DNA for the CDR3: TGTGCCAGCAGTTACGGGGTAGGGTACGAGCAGTACTTC.